The 22 T cell receptor beta chains reported below all come from one sample, sequenced in a study of blood T cell repertoires in COVID-19. Some clones are missing from TCRdb's copy, which holds only in-frame ones; the method was immunoSEQ multiplex PCR. The table has about 94,000 clones, 75% to 85% seen once. What was sequenced was peripheral blood. These receptors were obtained from a human donor in a cohort sampled during active COVID-19.

This clone was seen once. This rearrangement joins TRBV27 to TRBJ1-5; tentative D call: TRBD1 (5 bases). The CDR3 sequence is 15 residues long. CDR1 is MNHEY, CDR2 SMNVEV, per germline (reference sequence). V lost 8 bases and J 2 bases, leaving 16 bases between the germline ends. CDR3 coding DNA: TGTGCCAGCTCTGGGGGGGAGGGAGGCAATCAGCCCCAGCATTTT. This encodes CASSGGEGGNQPQHF.

This chain uses TRBV7-2 with TRBJ2-1; 11 nucleotides match TRBD2. In germline, CDR1 is SGHTA, CDR2 FQGNSA. The V segment lost 6 bases and the J segment 9 bases; nucleotides outside the gene matches: 7. The CDR3 consists of 14 residues. This CDR3 reads CASRPSGRPAEQFF. The CDR3 DNA is TGTGCCAGCAGACCTAGCGGGAGGCCCGCTGAGCAGTTCTTC.

The chain has TRBV28 and TRBJ2-7; 9 nucleotides line up with TRBD2. J gave up 6 bases and V 6 bases, and 9 bases lay outside the gene matches. The germline gives CDR1 MDHEN, CDR2 SYDVKM. The CDR3 length is 14 residues. CDR3 nucleotide sequence: TGTGCCAGCAGAGCAGCGGGAGGTCCAGGCGAGCAGTACTTC. Amino acid sequence: CASRAAGGPGEQYF.

This rearrangement joins TRBV19 to TRBJ1-6; perhaps TRBD1 as D (6 bases). The germline gives CDR1 LNHDA, CDR2 SQIVND (reference sequence). The CDR3 has 15 residues. V lost 6 bases and J lost 6, with 15 bases in between. In DNA form, the CDR3 reads TGTGCCAGTAGCCGTCTCAGGGGAACTAATTCACCCCTCCACTTT. It codes for CASSRLRGTNSPLHF.

The genes are TRBV6-5 and TRBJ1-4, with 7 bases fitting TRBD1. CDR3 length equals 14 residues. The germline V gene encodes CDR1 MNHEY and CDR2 SVGAGI. With V trimmed by 2 bases and J by 6 bases, 3 bases remained unmatched. Written as DNA, the CDR3 is TGTGCCAGCAGTTACAGGGGACAGCATGAAAAACTGTTTTTT. The encoded protein is CASSYRGQHEKLFF.

There are a few counts of this clone. V usage is TRBV24-1 and J usage is TRBJ1-1; D gene unclear. The CDR3 is 12 amino acids. V was cut by 9 bases and J by 6 bases, with 13 bases left in between. CDR1 and CDR2 from the germline V gene are KGHDR and SFDVKD. The CDR3 DNA follows: TGTGCCACCCAGTCGGGAACACCTGAAGCTTTCTTT. Translating it yields CATQSGTPEAFF.

The gene calls are TRBV19 and TRBJ1-5, with D possibly TRBD1 on 5 matching bases. This CDR3 has 15 amino acids. CDR1 is LNHDA and CDR2 is SQIVND in the germline V gene (reference sequence). Between the trimmed V and J ends, which lost 8 bases and 0 bases, there was a span of 14 bases. The CDR3 protein is CASLTTAYSNQPQHF. In DNA form, the CDR3 reads TGTGCCAGTTTGACGACAGCATATAGCAATCAGCCCCAGCATTTT.

The rearrangement joins TRBV24-1 to TRBJ2-5; TRBD2 matches at 7 bases. The J segment lost 5 bases and the V segment lost 4 bases, leaving 3 bases of the junction unmatched. Germline-derived CDR1 and CDR2 are KGHDR and SFDVKD. The CDR3 has 13 amino acids. CDR3 sequence: CATSDSLAETQYF. CDR3 in DNA: TGTGCCACCAGTGACTCACTAGCGGAGACCCAGTACTTC.

This chain uses TRBV28 with TRBJ1-3; D is possibly TRBD1 (5 bases). The CDR3 spans 12 residues. V lost 8 bases to trimming and J lost 5 bases, with 10 bases between them. Germline V gene sequence: CDR1 MDHEN, CDR2 SYDVKM. The CDR3 DNA follows: TGTGCCAGCGGGGAGGGGAGAAACACCATATATTTT. This codes for CASGEGRNTIYF.

The V gene is TRBV6-5, the J gene TRBJ2-1; possibly TRBD1 for D (5 bases). V was clipped by 7 bases and J by 2 bases, with 15 bases between them. The V gene's germline CDR1 is MNHEY and CDR2 SVGAGI. CDR3 size: 15 residues. CDR3 loop: CASTKTVLTYNEQFF. CDR3 nucleotides: TGTGCCAGCACCAAGACAGTTCTGACCTACAATGAGCAGTTCTTC.

This CDR3 reads CASGQTRGTGELFF. The CDR3 DNA sequence: TGTGCCTCGGGACAGACTCGAGGCACCGGGGAGCTGTTTTTT. V gene TRBV30 combines with J gene TRBJ2-2, with TRBD1 identical over 7 bases. CDR3 length equals 14 residues. V was pared by 7 bases and J by 4 bases, with 9 bases of the junction left unmatched. Per germline, CDR1 GTSNPN and CDR2 SVGIG (reference sequence). Looking up the rest from reference TRBV30 and TRBJ2-2 gives the full variable domain: SQTIHQWPATLVQPVGSPLSLECTVEGTSNPNLYWYRQAAGRGLQLLFYSVGIGQISSEVPQNLSASRPQDRQFILSSKKLLLSDSGFYLCASGQTRGTGELFFGEGSRLTVL.

This chain's CDR3 is CASRTTSGGSSYEQYF. The CDR3 bases are TGTGCCAGCAGGACAACTAGCGGGGGGAGCTCCTACGAGCAGTACTTC. The J gene is TRBJ2-7, the V gene TRBV11-2; 12 nucleotides line up with TRBD2. Germline assignment: CDR1 SGHAT and CDR2 FQNNGV. CDR3 length: 16 residues. The ends lost 6 bases at V and 0 bases at J; junction bases unmatched: 6.

In its sample, this clone was seen once. The rearrangement joins TRBV18 to TRBJ1-2; 8 positions agree with TRBD1. This CDR3 has 14 residues. Looked up from germline, CDR1 is KGHSH and CDR2 is LQKENI. After removal of 5 bases from V and 3 bases from J, the junction contained 5 bases not matched to a gene. CDR3 DNA sequence: TGTGCCAGCTCATTGCAGGGGGCCGACTATGGCTACACCTTC. This translates into CASSLQGADYGYTF.

The chain uses TRBV18 and TRBJ1-1; TRBD1 aligns across 9 bases. CDR1 and CDR2 from the germline V gene are KGHSH and LQKENI. The junction had 8 bases not matched to a gene; V was cut back by 4 bases and J by 5 bases. This CDR3 comprises 15 residues. The CDR3 here is CASSLSGQGWTEAFF. CDR3 DNA: TGTGCCAGCTCACTCTCTGGACAGGGGTGGACTGAAGCTTTCTTT.

This clone has just a few counts. The chain is built from TRBV27 and TRBJ1-4, with D uncertain. Germline CDR1 is MNHEY and CDR2 is SMNVEV (reference sequence). CDR3 size: 14 residues. The V end lost 2 bases, the J end lost 3 bases, and 7 bases lay between the germline ends. Written as DNA, the CDR3 is TGTGCCAGCAGTTTAACCAGGTCTAATGAAAAACTGTTTTTT. It translates to CASSLTRSNEKLFF.

This chain links TRBV18 with TRBJ2-7, with D perhaps matching TRBD2 (5 bases). Trimming removed 3 bases from V and 2 bases from J, with 11 bases in between. Germline loops: CDR1 KGHSH, CDR2 LQKENI. This CDR3 region has 14 residues. CDR3 nucleotide sequence: TGTGCCAGCTCACCGAATGAGGGCCCCTACGAGCAGTACTTC. It codes for CASSPNEGPYEQYF.

The chain links TRBV3-1 (or the pseudogene TRBV3-2) to TRBJ2-5, with 14 bases fitting TRBD2. The CDR3 sequence is 17 residues long. J was trimmed by 6 bases and V by 2 bases; bases with no gene match: 8. Germline V gene lookup returns CDR1 LGHDT and CDR2 YNNKEL (reference sequence). The chain's CDR3 is CASSQRGTSGSGKTQYF. CDR3 DNA sequence: TGTGCCAGCAGCCAAAGGGGGACTAGCGGGAGTGGGAAGACCCAGTACTTC.

J is TRBJ2-5 and V is TRBV18; D remains unclear. Trimming shortened V by 3 bases and J by 4 bases, and 15 bases separated the two germline ends. The CDR3 extends over 15 amino acids. In germline, CDR1 is KGHSH, CDR2 LQKENI. CDR3 coding DNA: TGTGCCAGCTCACCCCCTAGTGTGGCAGTAGAGACCCAGTACTTC. Translated: CASSPPSVAVETQYF.

This chain links TRBV12-5 with TRBJ2-4, with TRBD2 as a possible D gene (5 bases). CDR1 is LGHNT, CDR2 FRNRAP, per germline. Trimming took off 8 bases at V and 0 bases at J, with 14 bases between the two ends. The CDR3 is 15 residues long. CDR3 loop: CASSRAPLAKNIQYF. The CDR3 DNA follows: TGTGCTAGTTCGAGGGCCCCTTTAGCCAAAAACATTCAGTACTTC.

V usage is TRBV28 and J usage is TRBJ2-6; D perhaps matches TRBD1 (6 bases). The germline V gene has CDR1 MDHEN and CDR2 SYDVKM. CDR3 length equals 17 residues. V lost 5 bases, J lost 0 bases, and 14 bases lay in between. The CDR3 DNA reads as TGTGCCAGCAGTACATCAGGGGCCCTCTCTGGGGCCAACGTCCTGACTTTC. Amino acid sequence: CASSTSGALSGANVLTF.

V usage is TRBV28 and J usage is TRBJ1-2; D is ambiguous. The CDR3 runs 13 residues. V shed 2 bases and J shed 5 bases, with 9 bases lying between them. In germline, CDR1 is MDHEN, CDR2 SYDVKM. CDR3 residues: CASSLATLYGYTF. The CDR3 region has the DNA TGTGCCAGCAGTTTAGCCACTTTATATGGCTACACCTTC.

The CDR3 nucleotides are TGTGCCAGCAGTTTTGACAGGGTCGCTTCACCCCTCCACTTT. Protein sequence: CASSFDRVASPLHF. This chain links TRBV28 with TRBJ1-6; TRBD1 matches at 7 bases. The CDR3 spans 14 residues. CDR1 MDHEN and CDR2 SYDVKM come from the germline V gene. V was pared by 3 bases and J by 9 bases, with 5 bases of the junction left unmatched. Using reference TRBV28 and TRBJ1-6 for the parts outside the CDR3, the full variable domain is DVKVTQSSRYLVKRTGEKVFLECVQDMDHENMFWYRQDPGLGLRLIYFSYDVKMKEKGDIPEGYSVSREKKERFSLILESASTNQTSMYLCASSFDRVASPLHFGNGTRLTVT.